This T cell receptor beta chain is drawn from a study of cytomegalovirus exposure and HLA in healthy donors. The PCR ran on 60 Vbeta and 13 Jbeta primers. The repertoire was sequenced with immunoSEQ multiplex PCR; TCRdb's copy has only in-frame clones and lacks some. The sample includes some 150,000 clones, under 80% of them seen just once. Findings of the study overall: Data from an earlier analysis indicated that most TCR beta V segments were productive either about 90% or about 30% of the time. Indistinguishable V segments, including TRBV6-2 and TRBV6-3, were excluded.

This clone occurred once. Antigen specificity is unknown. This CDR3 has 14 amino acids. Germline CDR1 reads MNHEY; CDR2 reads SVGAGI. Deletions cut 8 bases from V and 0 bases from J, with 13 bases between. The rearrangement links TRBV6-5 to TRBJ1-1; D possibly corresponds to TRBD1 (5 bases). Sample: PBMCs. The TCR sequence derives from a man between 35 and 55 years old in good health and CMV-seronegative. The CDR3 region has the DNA TGTGCCAGCTCTGTTTCAGGGATGAACACTGAAGCTTTCTTT. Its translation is CASSVSGMNTEAFF.